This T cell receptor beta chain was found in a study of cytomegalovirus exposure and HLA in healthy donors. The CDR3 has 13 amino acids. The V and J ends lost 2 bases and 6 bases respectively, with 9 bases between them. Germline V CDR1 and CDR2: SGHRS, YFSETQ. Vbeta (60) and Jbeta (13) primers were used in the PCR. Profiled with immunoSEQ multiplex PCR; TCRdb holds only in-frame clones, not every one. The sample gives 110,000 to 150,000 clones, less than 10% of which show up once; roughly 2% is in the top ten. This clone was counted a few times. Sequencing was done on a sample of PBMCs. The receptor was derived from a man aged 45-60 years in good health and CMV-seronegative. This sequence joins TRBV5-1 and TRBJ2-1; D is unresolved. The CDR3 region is CASSFPGGNEQFF. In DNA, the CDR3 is TGCGCCAGCAGCTTCCCAGGTGGCAATGAGCAGTTCTTC.